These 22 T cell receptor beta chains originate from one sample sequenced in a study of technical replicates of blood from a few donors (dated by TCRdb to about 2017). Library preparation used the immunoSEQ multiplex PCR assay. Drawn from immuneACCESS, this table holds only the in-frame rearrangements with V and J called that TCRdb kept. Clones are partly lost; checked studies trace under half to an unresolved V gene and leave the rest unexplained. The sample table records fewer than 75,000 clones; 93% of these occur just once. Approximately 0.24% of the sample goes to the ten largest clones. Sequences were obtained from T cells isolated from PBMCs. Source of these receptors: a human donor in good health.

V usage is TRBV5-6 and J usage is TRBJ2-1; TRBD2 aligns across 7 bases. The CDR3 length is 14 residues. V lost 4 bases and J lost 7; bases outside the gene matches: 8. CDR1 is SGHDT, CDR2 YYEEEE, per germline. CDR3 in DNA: TGTGCCAGCAGCCTCCCTAGCGGACCGAATGAGCAGTTCTTC. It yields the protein CASSLPSGPNEQFF.

The CDR3 loop reads CASSLPLQGGTDTQYF. As DNA, the CDR3 is TGTGCCAGCAGTTTACCCCTCCAAGGGGGCACAGATACGCAGTATTTT. The chain employs TRBV28 and TRBJ2-3; D may be TRBD1 (5 bases). Germline V lookup: CDR1 MDHEN, CDR2 SYDVKM. The CDR3 loop spans 16 amino acids. V was clipped by 2 bases and J by 1 base, with 13 bases between them. Together with reference TRBV28 and TRBJ2-3, the CDR3 gives the full variable domain: DVKVTQSSRYLVKRTGEKVFLECVQDMDHENMFWYRQDPGLGLRLIYFSYDVKMKEKGDIPEGYSVSREKKERFSLILESASTNQTSMYLCASSLPLQGGTDTQYFGPGTRLTVL.

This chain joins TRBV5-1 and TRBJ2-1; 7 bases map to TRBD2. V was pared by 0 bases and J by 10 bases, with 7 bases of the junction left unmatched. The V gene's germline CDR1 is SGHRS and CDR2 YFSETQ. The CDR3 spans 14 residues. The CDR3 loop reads CASSLEGGKGEQFF. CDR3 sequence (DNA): TGCGCCAGCAGCTTGGAGGGAGGGAAGGGGGAGCAGTTCTTC.

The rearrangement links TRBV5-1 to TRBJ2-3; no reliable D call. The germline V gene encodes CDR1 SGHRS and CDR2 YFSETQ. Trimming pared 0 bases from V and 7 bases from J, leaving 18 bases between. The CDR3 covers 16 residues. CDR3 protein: CASSLEIGLLRNTQYF. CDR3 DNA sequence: TGCGCCAGCAGCTTGGAAATTGGCCTTTTACGAAATACGCAGTATTTT.

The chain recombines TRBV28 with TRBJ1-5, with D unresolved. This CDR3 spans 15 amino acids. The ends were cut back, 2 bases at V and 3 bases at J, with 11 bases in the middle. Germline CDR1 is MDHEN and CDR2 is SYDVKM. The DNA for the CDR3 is TGTGCCAGCAGTTTAGCTCCCGAGGACAATCAGCCCCAGCATTTT. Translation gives CASSLAPEDNQPQHF.

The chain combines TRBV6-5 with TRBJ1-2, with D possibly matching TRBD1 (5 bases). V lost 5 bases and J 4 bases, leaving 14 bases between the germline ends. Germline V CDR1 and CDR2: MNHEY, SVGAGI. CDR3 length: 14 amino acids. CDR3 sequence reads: CASSGSGPIYGYTF. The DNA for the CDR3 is TGTGCCAGCAGTGGATCAGGGCCCATCTATGGCTACACCTTC.

In DNA, the CDR3 is TGTGCCAGCAGGCTACAGGGAGGGACAGATACGCAGTATTTT. This translates into CASRLQGGTDTQYF. V usage is TRBV7-9 and J usage is TRBJ2-3, with D tentatively TRBD2 (7 bases). CDR3 length equals 14 residues. Germline values: CDR1 SEHNR, CDR2 FQNEAQ (reference sequence). The V end was cut by 6 bases, the J end by 3 bases, with 13 bases between.

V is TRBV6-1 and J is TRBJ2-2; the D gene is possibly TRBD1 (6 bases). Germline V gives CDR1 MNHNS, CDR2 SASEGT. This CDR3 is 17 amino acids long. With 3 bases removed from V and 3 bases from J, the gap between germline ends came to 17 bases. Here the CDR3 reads CASSDWSQGLYTGELFF. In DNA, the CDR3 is TGTGCCAGCAGTGATTGGAGTCAGGGGCTTTACACCGGGGAGCTGTTTTTT.

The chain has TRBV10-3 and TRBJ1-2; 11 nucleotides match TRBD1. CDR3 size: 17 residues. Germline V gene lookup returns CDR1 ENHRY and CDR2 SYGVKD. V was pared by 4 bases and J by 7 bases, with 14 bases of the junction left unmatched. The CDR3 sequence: CAISALPEGQGAGGYTF. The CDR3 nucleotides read TGTGCCATCAGTGCCTTGCCGGAAGGACAGGGGGCCGGTGGCTACACCTTC.

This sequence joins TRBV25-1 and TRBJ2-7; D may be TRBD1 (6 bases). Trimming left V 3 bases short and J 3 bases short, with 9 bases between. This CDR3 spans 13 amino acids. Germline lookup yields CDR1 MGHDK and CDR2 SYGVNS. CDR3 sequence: CASSDRGFYEQYF. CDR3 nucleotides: TGTGCCAGCAGTGACAGGGGTTTCTACGAGCAGTACTTC.

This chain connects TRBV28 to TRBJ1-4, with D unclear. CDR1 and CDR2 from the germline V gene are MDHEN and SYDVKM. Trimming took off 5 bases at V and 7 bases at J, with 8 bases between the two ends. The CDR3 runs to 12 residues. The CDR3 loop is CASSLAVEKLFF. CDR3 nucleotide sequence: TGTGCCAGCAGTCTAGCAGTTGAAAAACTGTTTTTT.

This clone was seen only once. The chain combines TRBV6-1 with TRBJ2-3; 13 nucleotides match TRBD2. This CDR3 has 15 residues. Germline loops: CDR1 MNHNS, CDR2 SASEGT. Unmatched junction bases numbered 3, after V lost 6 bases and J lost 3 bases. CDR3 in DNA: TGTGCCAGCAGGACTAGCGGGAGGTGGACAGATACGCAGTATTTT. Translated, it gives CASRTSGRWTDTQYF.

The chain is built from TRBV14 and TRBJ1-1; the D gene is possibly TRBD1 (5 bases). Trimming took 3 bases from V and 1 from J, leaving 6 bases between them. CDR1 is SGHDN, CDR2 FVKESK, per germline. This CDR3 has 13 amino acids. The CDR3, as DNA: TGTGCCAGCAGCCAGCAGGGGAACACTGAAGCTTTCTTT. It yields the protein CASSQQGNTEAFF.

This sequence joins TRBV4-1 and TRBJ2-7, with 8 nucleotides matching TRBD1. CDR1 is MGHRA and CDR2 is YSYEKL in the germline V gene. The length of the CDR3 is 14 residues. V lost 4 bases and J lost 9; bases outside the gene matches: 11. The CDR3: CASSPPGQDSRQYF. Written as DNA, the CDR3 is TGCGCCAGCAGCCCGCCGGGACAGGATTCAAGGCAGTACTTC.

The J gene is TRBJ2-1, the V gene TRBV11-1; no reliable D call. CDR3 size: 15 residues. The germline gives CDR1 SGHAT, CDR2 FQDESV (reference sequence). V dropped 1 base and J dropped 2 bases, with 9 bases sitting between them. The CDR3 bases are TGTGCCAGCAGCTTAGGCGCTAGTACCTACAATGAGCAGTTCTTC. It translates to CASSLGASTYNEQFF.

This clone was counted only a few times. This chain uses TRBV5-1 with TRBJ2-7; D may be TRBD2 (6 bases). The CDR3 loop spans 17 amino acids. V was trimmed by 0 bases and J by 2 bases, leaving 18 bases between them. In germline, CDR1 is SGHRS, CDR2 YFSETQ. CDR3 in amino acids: CASSLDIPGLQTYEQYF. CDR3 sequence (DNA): TGCGCCAGCAGCTTGGATATTCCGGGACTCCAAACCTACGAGCAGTACTTC.

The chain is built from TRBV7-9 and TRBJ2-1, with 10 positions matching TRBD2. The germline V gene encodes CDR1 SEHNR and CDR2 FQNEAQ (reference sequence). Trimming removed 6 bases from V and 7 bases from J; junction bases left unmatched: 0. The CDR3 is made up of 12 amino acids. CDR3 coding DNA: TGTGCCAGCAGTAGCGGGGGGAATGAGCAGTTCTTC. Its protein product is CASSSGGNEQFF. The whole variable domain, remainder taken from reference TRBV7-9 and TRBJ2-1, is DTGVSQNPRHKITKRGQNVTFRCDPISEHNRLYWYRQTLGQGPEFLTYFQNEAQLEKSRLLSDRFSAERPKGSFSTLEIQRTEQGDSAMYLCASSSGGNEQFFGPGTRLTVL.

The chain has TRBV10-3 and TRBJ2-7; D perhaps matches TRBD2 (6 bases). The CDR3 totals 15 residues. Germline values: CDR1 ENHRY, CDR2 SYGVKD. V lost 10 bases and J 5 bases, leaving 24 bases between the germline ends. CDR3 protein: CATSGGRTSGHEQYF. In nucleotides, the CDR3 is TGTGCCACCTCCGGTGGGAGGACAAGTGGTCACGAGCAGTACTTC.

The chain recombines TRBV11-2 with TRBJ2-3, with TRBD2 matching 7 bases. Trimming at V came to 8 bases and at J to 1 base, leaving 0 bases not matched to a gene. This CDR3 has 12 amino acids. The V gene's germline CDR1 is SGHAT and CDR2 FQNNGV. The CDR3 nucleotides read TGTGCCAGCGGGGGGGGCACAGATACGCAGTATTTT. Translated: CASGGGTDTQYF.

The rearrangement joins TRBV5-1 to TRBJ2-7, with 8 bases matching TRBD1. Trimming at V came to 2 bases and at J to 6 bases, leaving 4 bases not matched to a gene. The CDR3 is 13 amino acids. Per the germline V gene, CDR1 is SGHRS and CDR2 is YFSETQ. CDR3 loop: CASSFQGAGEQYF. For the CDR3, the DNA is TGCGCCAGCAGCTTTCAGGGGGCAGGCGAGCAGTACTTC.

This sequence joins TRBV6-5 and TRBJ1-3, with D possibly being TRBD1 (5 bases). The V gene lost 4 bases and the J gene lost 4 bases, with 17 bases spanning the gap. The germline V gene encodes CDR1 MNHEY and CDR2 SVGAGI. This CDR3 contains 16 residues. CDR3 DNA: TGTGCCAGCAGTTCGGGGACTAGGGAGCTCGGAAACACCATATATTTT. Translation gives CASSSGTRELGNTIYF.

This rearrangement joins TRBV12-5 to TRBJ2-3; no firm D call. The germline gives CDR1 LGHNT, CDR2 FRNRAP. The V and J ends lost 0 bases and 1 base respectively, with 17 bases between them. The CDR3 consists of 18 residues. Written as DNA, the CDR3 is TGTGCTAGTGGTTTGGTACGGAGTGGCTTTTTCCGCACAGATACGCAGTATTTT. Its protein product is CASGLVRSGFFRTDTQYF.